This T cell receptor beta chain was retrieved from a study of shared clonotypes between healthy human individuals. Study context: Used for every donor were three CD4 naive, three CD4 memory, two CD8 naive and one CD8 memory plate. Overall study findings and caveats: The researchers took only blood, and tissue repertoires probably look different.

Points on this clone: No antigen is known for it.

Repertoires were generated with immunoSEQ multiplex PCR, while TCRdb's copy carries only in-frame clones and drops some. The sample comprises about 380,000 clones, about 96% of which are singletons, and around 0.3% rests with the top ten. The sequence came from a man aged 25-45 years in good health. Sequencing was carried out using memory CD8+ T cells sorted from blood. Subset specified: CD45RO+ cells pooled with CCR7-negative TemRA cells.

The CDR3 reads CARQLWRQVYEQYF. CDR3 coding DNA: TGTGCCAGACAGTTATGGAGACAGGTCTACGAGCAGTACTTC. This chain joins TRBV6-5 and TRBJ2-7; D may be TRBD1 (6 bases). CDR3 length: 14 residues. Germline assignment: CDR1 MNHEY and CDR2 SVGAGI. Trimming left V 9 bases short and J 3 bases short, with 18 bases between.